The T cell receptor (beta chain) under discussion was sequenced for a study of cytomegalovirus exposure and HLA in healthy donors. Points from the study as a whole: The authors listed around 150 TCR beta chains as cytomegalovirus-associated.

In regard to this clone: Its specificity is unknown.

Using immunoSEQ multiplex PCR, the repertoire was profiled, and TCRdb retains in-frame clones only, with some absent. Of 190,000 or so clones detected, 80% to 85% appear once; the ten largest clones hold around 2.8%. The receptor's source is a woman aged 18 to 35 in good health and CMV-seropositive. Sequences were obtained from PBMCs.

The CDR3 is CATSRGGQGVHEQYF. CDR3 in DNA: TGTGCCACCAGCAGAGGGGGACAGGGGGTCCACGAGCAGTACTTC. The rearrangement uses TRBV15 and TRBJ2-7; 11 bases map to TRBD1. The CDR3 contains 15 residues. The V gene's germline CDR1 is LNHNV and CDR2 YYDKDF (reference sequence). V gave up 1 base and J gave up 5 bases; unmatched junction bases: 4.